These T cell receptor beta chains were read from a single sample in a study of blood T cell repertoires in COVID-19. Libraries were prepared by immunoSEQ multiplex PCR; TCRdb keeps only in-frame clonotypes and omits some of them. Among around 700,000 clones listed, around 90% were seen once. The sequenced sample was peripheral blood. These receptor sequences come from a woman between 18 and 29 years old with acute or convalescent COVID-19. Each CDR3 is given with its conserved first and last residue. Fields, in order: clone size, V gene, J gene, D gene, CDR3 DNA, CDR3 protein. The D gene is left open where the match is weak. Clone size is given for some rows only: seen once, a few or many times, or a class if the clone is expanded.

size: -; V: TRBV2; J: TRBJ2-2; D: -; DNA: TGTGCCAGCGGTCTAGCGTCCAACACCGGGGAGCTGTTTTTT; CDR3: CASGLASNTGELFF
size: -; V: TRBV2; J: TRBJ2-5; D: -; DNA: TGTGCCAGCAGTGGGAGGGGGCGTGAGACCCAGTACTTC; CDR3: CASSGRGRETQYF
size: few; V: TRBV5-1; J: TRBJ1-2; D: -; DNA: TGCGCCAGCAGCTTGAATGAAGGGCAGGGCGGCTACACCTTC; CDR3: CASSLNEGQGGYTF
size: -; V: TRBV6-6; J: TRBJ1-4; D: -; DNA: TGTGCCAGCAGTTACTCTGCGGAAAAACTGTTTTTT; CDR3: CASSYSAEKLFF
size: -; V: TRBV19; J: TRBJ2-6; D: -; DNA: TGTGCCAGTAATGGGGCCGCTGGGGCCAACGTCCTGACTTTC; CDR3: CASNGAAGANVLTF
size: -; V: TRBV7-9; J: TRBJ1-3; D: -; DNA: TGTGCCAGCAGCCCTAGGGGATCTGGAAACACCATATATTTT; CDR3: CASSPRGSGNTIYF
size: -; V: TRBV19; J: TRBJ2-7; D: -; DNA: TGTGCCAGTAGTATGGGGCGGACCTCCTACGAGCAGTACTTC; CDR3: CASSMGRTSYEQYF
size: -; V: TRBV6-6; J: TRBJ2-3; D: TRBD2; DNA: TGTGCCAGCAGGCCTAGCGGGGGGTGGGATACGCAGTATTTT; CDR3: CASRPSGGWDTQYF
size: -; V: TRBV9; J: TRBJ2-7; D: -; DNA: TGTGCCAGCAGCGTCCGGGACTTACCCTACGAGCAGTACTTC; CDR3: CASSVRDLPYEQYF
size: -; V: TRBV27; J: TRBJ2-1; D: TRBD1; DNA: TGTGCCAGCAGTTCCCCGACAGGGGAGGTTAGTGAGCAGTTCTTC; CDR3: CASSSPTGEVSEQFF
size: -; V: TRBV7-2; J: TRBJ2-2; D: TRBD1; DNA: TGTGCCAGCAGCTTAGCGTATGACAGGGTCCACGTCGGGGAGCTGTTTTTT; CDR3: CASSLAYDRVHVGELFF
size: -; V: TRBV29-1; J: TRBJ1-5; D: -; DNA: TGCAGCGTTGCCCCGGGCAGGGGCAATCAGCCCCAGCATTTT; CDR3: CSVAPGRGNQPQHF
size: -; V: TRBV7-2; J: TRBJ2-4; D: TRBD1; DNA: TGTGCCAGCAGCTTAGCAGGCAGGGGGCTAGGGAACATTCAGTACTTC; CDR3: CASSLAGRGLGNIQYF
size: -; V: TRBV2; J: TRBJ2-1; D: TRBD2; DNA: TGTGCCAGTCTGGTAGCGGGGGGGCCCGGCAATGAGCAGTTCTTC; CDR3: CASLVAGGPGNEQFF
size: -; V: TRBV27; J: TRBJ1-2; D: TRBD1; DNA: TGTGCCAGCAGTCCACGGACAGGTGGACGGGGCTACACCTTC; CDR3: CASSPRTGGRGYTF
size: -; V: TRBV19; J: TRBJ1-1; D: -; DNA: TGTGCCAGTAGACGAGGGGGGGCCACGCTATTGAACACTGAAGCTTTCTTT; CDR3: CASRRGGATLLNTEAFF
size: -; V: TRBV4-2; J: TRBJ2-3; D: TRBD1; DNA: TGTGCCAGCAGCCCCCGGACAGGAAAAAGCACAGATACGCAGTATTTT; CDR3: CASSPRTGKSTDTQYF
size: -; V: TRBV6-1; J: TRBJ2-7; D: -; DNA: TGTGCCAGCAGTGAAACACCAGGGGGGGAGCAGTACTTC; CDR3: CASSETPGGEQYF
size: once; V: TRBV5-1; J: TRBJ2-3; D: TRBD2; DNA: TGCGCCAGCAGCTACGCTTCGCGGGGGGCTCGTGATACGCAGTATTTT; CDR3: CASSYASRGARDTQYF
size: -; V: TRBV5-1; J: TRBJ1-1; D: TRBD1; DNA: TGCGCCAGCAGCTCCGGGACAGGGTTTGACGCTTTCTTT; CDR3: CASSSGTGFDAFF
size: -; V: TRBV25-1; J: TRBJ2-7; D: TRBD1; DNA: TGTGCCAGCAGTGATCGGGACAGGGGTAGATACGAGCAGTACTTC; CDR3: CASSDRDRGRYEQYF
size: -; V: TRBV25-1; J: TRBJ1-2; D: -; DNA: TGTGCCAGCAGTGATAGATTCCGGGACTTTGGAGGGTACACCTTC; CDR3: CASSDRFRDFGGYTF
size: -; V: TRBV27; J: TRBJ1-5; D: TRBD1; DNA: TGTGCCAGCAGTTTAACAGGGGCTGGGCAGCCCCAGCATTTT; CDR3: CASSLTGAGQPQHF
size: -; V: TRBV27; J: TRBJ2-4; D: -; DNA: TGTGCCACCCGAGAGGGGGGGGCCGGCAAAAACATTCAGTACTTC; CDR3: CATREGGAGKNIQYF
size: -; V: TRBV9; J: TRBJ2-3; D: -; DNA: TGTGCCAGCAGCGTAGGTGAGCCGCTCGAACCCCGGGATACGCAGTATTTT; CDR3: CASSVGEPLEPRDTQYF
size: -; V: TRBV4-3; J: TRBJ1-2; D: -; DNA: TGCGCCAGCAGCCAAATGCACAGAGCTAACTATGGCTACACCTTC; CDR3: CASSQMHRANYGYTF
size: once; V: TRBV9; J: TRBJ2-1; D: TRBD2; DNA: TGTGCCAGCAGCGTAGCTAACAGCGGGGGAGGTGAGCAGTTCTTC; CDR3: CASSVANSGGGEQFF
size: -; V: TRBV5-1; J: TRBJ1-3; D: TRBD1; DNA: TGCGCCAGCAGTTTGACAGGGAGTGGAAACACCATATATTTT; CDR3: CASSLTGSGNTIYF
size: -; V: TRBV7-2; J: TRBJ2-1; D: -; DNA: TGTGCCAGCAGCTTTTCGGGGGACCAAACGCAGTTCTTC; CDR3: CASSFSGDQTQFF
size: once; V: TRBV19; J: TRBJ1-4; D: -; DNA: TGTGCCAGTAGTATTCATGGGGGGGCTCATGAAAAACTGTTTTTT; CDR3: CASSIHGGAHEKLFF
size: -; V: TRBV6-6; J: TRBJ1-1; D: TRBD1; DNA: TGTGCCAGCAGTCCCCGACAGGGCGGCCTGAACACTGAAGCTTTCTTT; CDR3: CASSPRQGGLNTEAFF
size: once; V: TRBV6-1; J: TRBJ1-1; D: TRBD1; DNA: TGTGCCAGCAGTGGGATGGGACAGGGTAGGGGAATGAACACTGAAGCTTTCTTT; CDR3: CASSGMGQGRGMNTEAFF
size: once; V: TRBV30; J: TRBJ1-5; D: -; DNA: TGTGCCTGGAGTAGGAGAGGCAATCAGCCCCAGCATTTT; CDR3: CAWSRRGNQPQHF
size: few; V: TRBV24-1; J: TRBJ2-1; D: TRBD1; DNA: TGTGCCACCAGTGATTTTCGACAGGGGCCCTACAATGAGCAGTTCTTC; CDR3: CATSDFRQGPYNEQFF
size: -; V: TRBV5-1; J: TRBJ1-2; D: -; DNA: TGCGCCAGCAGCTTGGAGGTGGGCACAAACTATGGCTACACCTTC; CDR3: CASSLEVGTNYGYTF
size: -; V: TRBV2; J: TRBJ2-2; D: TRBD2; DNA: TGTGCCAGCAGTCCTGGGGGGGTCAGCGGGGAGCTGTTTTTT; CDR3: CASSPGGVSGELFF
size: -; V: TRBV7-8; J: TRBJ2-1; D: TRBD1; DNA: TGTGCCAGCAGCCCAGAGGGACAGGGATGGAGCTCCTACAATGAGCAGTTCTTC; CDR3: CASSPEGQGWSSYNEQFF